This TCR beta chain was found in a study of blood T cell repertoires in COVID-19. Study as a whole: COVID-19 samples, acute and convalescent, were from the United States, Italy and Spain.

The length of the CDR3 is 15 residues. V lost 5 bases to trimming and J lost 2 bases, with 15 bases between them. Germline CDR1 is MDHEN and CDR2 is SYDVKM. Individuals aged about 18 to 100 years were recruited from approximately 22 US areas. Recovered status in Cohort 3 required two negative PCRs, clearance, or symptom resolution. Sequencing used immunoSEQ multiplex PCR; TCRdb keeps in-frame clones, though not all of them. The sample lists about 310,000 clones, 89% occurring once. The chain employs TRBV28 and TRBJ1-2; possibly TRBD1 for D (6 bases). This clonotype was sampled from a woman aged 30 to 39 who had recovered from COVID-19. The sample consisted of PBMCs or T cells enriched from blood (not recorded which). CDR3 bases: TGTGCCAGCAGTCAAACCCTAACAGGGAACTATGGCTACACCTTC. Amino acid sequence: CASSQTLTGNYGYTF.